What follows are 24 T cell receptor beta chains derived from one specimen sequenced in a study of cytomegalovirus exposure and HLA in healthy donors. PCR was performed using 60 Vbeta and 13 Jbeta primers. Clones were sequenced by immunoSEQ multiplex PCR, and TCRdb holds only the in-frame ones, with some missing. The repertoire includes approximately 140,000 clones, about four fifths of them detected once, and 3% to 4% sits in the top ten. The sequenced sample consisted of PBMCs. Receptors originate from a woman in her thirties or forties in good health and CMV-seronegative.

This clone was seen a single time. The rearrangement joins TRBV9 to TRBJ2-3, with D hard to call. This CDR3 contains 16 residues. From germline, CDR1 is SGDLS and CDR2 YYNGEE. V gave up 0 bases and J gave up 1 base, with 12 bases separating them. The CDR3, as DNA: TGTGCCAGCAGCGTAGCCATTGCAGGTGGCACAGATACGCAGTATTTT. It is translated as CASSVAIAGGTDTQYF.

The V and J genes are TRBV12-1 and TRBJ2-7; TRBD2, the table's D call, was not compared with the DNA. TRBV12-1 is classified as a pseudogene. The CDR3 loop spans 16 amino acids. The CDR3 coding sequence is TGTGCCAGCAGCTTACGACTAGCGGGAGGCACCTACGAGCAGTACTTC. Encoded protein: CASSLRLAGGTYEQYF.

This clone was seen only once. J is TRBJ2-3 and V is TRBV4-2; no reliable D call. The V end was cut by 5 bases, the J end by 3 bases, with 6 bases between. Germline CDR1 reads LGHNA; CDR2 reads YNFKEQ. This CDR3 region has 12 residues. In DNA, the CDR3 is TGTGCCAGCAGCTCCCGTACAGATACGCAGTATTTT. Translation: CASSSRTDTQYF.

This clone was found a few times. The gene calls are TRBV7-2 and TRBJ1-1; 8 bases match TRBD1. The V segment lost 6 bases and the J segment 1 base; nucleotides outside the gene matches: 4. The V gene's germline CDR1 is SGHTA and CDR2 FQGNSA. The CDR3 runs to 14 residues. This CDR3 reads CASRPDRGNTEAFF. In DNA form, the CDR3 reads TGTGCCAGCAGGCCTGACAGGGGGAACACTGAAGCTTTCTTT.

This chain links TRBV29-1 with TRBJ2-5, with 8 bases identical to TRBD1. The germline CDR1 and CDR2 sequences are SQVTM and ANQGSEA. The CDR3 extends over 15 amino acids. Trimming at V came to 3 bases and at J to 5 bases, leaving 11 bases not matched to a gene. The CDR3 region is CSVEGFQGARETQYF. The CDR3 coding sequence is TGCAGCGTTGAGGGTTTCCAGGGGGCGAGGGAGACCCAGTACTTC.

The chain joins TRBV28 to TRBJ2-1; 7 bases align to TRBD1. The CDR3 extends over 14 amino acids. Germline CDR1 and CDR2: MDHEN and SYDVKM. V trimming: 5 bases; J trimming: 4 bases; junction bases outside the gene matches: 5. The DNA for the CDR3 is TGTGCCAGCAGTCCCGGGACAGTGTACAATGAGCAGTTCTTC. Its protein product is CASSPGTVYNEQFF. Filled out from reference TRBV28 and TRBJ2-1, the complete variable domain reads DVKVTQSSRYLVKRTGEKVFLECVQDMDHENMFWYRQDPGLGLRLIYFSYDVKMKEKGDIPEGYSVSREKKERFSLILESASTNQTSMYLCASSPGTVYNEQFFGPGTRLTVL.

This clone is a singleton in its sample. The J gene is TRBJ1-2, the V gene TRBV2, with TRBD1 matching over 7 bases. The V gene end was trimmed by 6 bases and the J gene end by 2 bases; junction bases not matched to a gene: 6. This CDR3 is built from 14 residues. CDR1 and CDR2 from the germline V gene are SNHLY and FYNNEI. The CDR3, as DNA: TGTGCCAGCAGAGGGACAGATGTAAACTATGGCTACACCTTC. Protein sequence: CASRGTDVNYGYTF.

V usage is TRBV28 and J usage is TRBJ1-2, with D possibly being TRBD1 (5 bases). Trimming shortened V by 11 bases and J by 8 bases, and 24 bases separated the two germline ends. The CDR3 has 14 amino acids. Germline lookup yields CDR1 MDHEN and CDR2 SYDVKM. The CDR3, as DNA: TGTGCCTCCCGGGGGGGGGTGACGAAGTTAGGCTACACCTTC. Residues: CASRGGVTKLGYTF.

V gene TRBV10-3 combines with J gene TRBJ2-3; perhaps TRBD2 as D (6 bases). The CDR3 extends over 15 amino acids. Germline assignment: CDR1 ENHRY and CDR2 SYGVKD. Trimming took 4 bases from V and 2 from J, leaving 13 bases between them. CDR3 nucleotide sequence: TGTGCCATCAGTGTTGGTAGCGGTCCCACAGATACGCAGTATTTT. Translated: CAISVGSGPTDTQYF.

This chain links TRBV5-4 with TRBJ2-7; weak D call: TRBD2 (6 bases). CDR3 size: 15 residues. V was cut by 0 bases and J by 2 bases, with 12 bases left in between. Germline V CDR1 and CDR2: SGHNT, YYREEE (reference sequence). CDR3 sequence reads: CASSLEGLPAYEQYF. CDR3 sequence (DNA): TGTGCCAGCAGCTTGGAGGGACTGCCAGCCTACGAGCAGTACTTC.

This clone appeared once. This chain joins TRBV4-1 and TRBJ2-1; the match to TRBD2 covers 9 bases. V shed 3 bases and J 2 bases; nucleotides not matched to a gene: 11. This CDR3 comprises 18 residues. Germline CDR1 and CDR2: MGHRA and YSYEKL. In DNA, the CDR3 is TGCGCCAGCAGCCAGGAGACCATTAGCGGGAGCACCTACAATGAGCAGTTCTTC. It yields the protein CASSQETISGSTYNEQFF.

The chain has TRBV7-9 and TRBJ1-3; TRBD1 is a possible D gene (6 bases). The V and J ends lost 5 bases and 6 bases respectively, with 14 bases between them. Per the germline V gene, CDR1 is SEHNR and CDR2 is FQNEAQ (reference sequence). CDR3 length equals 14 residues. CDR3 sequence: CASSRGQSLNTIYF. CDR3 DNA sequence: TGTGCCAGCAGCCGCGGACAGAGCCTAAACACCATATATTTT. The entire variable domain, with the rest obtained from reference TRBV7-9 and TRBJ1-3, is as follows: DTGVSQNPRHKITKRGQNVTFRCDPISEHNRLYWYRQTLGQGPEFLTYFQNEAQLEKSRLLSDRFSAERPKGSFSTLEIQRTEQGDSAMYLCASSRGQSLNTIYFGEGSWLTVV.

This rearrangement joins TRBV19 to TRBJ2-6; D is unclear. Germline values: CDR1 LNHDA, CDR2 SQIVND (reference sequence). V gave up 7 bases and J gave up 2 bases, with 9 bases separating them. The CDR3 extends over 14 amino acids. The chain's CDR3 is CASTPATGANVLTF. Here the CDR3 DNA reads TGTGCCAGTACCCCCGCGACTGGGGCCAACGTCCTGACTTTC.

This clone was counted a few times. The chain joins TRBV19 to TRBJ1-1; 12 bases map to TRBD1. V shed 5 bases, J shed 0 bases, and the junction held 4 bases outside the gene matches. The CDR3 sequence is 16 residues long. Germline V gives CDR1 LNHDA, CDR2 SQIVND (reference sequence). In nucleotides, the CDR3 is TGTGCCAGTAGTCCTGGGACAGGGGGCCTGAACACTGAAGCTTTCTTT. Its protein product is CASSPGTGGLNTEAFF.

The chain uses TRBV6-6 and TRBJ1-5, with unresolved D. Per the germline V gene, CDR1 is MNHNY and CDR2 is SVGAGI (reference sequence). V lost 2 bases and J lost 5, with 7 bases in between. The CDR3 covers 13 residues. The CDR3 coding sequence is TGTGCCAGCAGTTACGCCGGGGATCAGCCCCAGCATTTT. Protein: CASSYAGDQPQHF.

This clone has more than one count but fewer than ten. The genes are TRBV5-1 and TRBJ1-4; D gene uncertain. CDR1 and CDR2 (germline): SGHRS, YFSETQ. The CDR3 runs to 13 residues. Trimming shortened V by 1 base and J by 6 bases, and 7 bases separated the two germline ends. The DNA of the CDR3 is TGCGCCAGCAGCTTGATCACGGATGAAAAACTGTTTTTT. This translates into CASSLITDEKLFF.

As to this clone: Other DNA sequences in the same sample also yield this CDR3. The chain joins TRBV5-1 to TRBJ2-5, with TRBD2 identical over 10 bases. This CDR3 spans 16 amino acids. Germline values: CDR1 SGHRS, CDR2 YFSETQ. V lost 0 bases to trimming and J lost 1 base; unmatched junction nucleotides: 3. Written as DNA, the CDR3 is TGCGCCAGCAGCTTGGCCCCTAGCGGGAGCCAAGAGACCCAGTACTTC. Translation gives CASSLAPSGSQETQYF.

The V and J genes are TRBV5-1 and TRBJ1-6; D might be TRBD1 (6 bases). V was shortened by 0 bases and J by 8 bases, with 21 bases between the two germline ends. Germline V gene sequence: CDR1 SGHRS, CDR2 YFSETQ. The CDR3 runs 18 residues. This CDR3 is CASSLDGGGRDGDSPLHF. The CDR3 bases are TGCGCCAGCAGCTTGGACGGGGGGGGGCGCGACGGGGATTCACCCCTCCACTTT.

The CDR3 nucleotides read TGTGCCAGCACCATGAACAGGGCTCGGGTCTATGGCTACACCTTC. Amino acid sequence: CASTMNRARVYGYTF. J is TRBJ1-2 and V is TRBV7-8, with a tentative D call TRBD1 (6 bases). The CDR3 has 15 amino acids. Germline-derived CDR1 and CDR2 are SGHVS and FQNEAQ. Trimming removed 7 bases at V and 4 bases at J, with 19 bases between.

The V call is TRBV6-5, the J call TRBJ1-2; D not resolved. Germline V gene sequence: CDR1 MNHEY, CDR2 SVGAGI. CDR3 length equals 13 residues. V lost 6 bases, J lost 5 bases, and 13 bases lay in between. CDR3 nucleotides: TGTGCCAGCAGGCCGAGGGTCAAATATGGCTACACCTTC. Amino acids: CASRPRVKYGYTF.

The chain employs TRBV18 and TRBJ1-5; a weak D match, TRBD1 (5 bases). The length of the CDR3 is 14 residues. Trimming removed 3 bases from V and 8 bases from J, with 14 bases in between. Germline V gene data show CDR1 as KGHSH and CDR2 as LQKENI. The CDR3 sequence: CASSPLAGNEPQHF. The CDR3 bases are TGTGCCAGCTCACCGTTAGCAGGGAACGAGCCCCAGCATTTT.

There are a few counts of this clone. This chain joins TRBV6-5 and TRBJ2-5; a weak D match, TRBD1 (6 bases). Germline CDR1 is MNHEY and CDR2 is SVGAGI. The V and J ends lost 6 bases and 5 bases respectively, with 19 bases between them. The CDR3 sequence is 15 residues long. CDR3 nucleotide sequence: TGTGCCAGCAGCGCGCCGGGACATCCTAGGGAGACCCAGTACTTC. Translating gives CASSAPGHPRETQYF.

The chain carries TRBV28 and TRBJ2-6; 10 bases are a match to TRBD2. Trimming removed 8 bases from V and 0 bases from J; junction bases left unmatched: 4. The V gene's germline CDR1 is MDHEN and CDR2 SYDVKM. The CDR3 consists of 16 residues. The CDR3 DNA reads TGTGCCAGCGGCATAGCGGGAGGCTCTGGGGCCAACGTCCTGACTTTC. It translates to CASGIAGGSGANVLTF. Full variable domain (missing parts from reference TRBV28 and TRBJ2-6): DVKVTQSSRYLVKRTGEKVFLECVQDMDHENMFWYRQDPGLGLRLIYFSYDVKMKEKGDIPEGYSVSREKKERFSLILESASTNQTSMYLCASGIAGGSGANVLTFGAGSRLTVL.

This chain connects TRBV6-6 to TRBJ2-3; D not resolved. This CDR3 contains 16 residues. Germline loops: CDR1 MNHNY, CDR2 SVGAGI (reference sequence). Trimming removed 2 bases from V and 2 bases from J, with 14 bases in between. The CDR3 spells CASSYGRPGPTDTQYF. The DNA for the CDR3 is TGTGCCAGCAGTTACGGCAGACCTGGGCCCACAGATACGCAGTATTTT.